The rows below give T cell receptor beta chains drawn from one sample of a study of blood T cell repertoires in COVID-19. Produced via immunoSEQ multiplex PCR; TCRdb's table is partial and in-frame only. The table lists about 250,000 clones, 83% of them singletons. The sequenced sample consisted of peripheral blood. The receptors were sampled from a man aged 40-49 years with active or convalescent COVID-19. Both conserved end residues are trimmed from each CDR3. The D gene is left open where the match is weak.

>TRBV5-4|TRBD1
ASSWTGGATNEKLF
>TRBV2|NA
ASTYVEGAEQF
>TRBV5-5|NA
ASSSFRQAQETQY
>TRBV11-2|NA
ASSTGSGNTIY
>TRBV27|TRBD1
ASSQGAGGYT
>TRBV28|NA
ASSSQGGGQPYEQY
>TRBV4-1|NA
ASSQEERRSNEQF
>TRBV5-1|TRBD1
ASSGTGPLNYGYT
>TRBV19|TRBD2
ASMRGGLSGNEQF
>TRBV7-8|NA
ASSPPSTGRVNEQF
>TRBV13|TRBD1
ASSLYLTGEIYGYT
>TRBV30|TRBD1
AFSSQGGNQPQH
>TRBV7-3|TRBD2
ASIVLREGAGEQF
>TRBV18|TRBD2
ASSGGDLNEQF
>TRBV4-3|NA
ASSQSTGWQGYT
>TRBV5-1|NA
ASSLVAGASSNYGYT
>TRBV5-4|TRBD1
ASSPMENRGAYNEQF
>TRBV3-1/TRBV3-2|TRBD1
ASSHSGQGVGYT
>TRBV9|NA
ASSVGGGGNTIY
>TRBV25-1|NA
ASSHPSARGTEAF
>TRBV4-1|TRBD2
ASSPRTSGGTQY